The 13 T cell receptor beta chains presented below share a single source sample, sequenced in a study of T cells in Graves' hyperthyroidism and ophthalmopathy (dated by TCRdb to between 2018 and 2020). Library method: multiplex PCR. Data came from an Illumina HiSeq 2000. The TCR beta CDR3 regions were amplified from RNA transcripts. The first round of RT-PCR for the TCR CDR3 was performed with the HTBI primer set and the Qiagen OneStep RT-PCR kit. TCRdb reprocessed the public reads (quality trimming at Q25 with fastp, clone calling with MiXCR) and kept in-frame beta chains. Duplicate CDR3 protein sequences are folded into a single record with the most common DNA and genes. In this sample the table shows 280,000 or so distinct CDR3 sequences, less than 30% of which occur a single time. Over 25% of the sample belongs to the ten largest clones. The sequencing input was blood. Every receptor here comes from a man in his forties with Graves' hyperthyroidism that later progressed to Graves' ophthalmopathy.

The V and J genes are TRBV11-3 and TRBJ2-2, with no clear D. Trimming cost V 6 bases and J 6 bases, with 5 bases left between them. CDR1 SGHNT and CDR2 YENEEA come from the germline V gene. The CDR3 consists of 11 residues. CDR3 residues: CASSTAGELFF. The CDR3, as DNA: TGTGCCAGCAGTACGGCCGGGGAGCTGTTTTTT.

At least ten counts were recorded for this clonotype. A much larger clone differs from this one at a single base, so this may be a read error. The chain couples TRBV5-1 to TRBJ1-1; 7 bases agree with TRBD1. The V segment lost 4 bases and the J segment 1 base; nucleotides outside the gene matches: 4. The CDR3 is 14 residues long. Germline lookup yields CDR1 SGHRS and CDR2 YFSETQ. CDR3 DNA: TGCGCCAGCAGCCCGACAGGGACGAACACTGAAGCTTTCTTT. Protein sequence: CASSPTGTNTEAFF.

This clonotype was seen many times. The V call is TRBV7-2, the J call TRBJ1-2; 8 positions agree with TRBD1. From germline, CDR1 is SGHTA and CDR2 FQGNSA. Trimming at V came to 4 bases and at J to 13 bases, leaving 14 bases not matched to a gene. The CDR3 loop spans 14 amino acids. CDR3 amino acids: CASSSTGTGSIGTF. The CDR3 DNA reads TGTGCCAGCAGCTCCACCGGGACAGGTTCGATAGGCACCTTC.

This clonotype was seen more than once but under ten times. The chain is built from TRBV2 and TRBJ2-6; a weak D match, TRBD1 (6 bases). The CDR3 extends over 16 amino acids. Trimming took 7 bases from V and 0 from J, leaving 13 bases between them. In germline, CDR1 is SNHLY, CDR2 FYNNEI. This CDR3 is CASIQDRNSGANVLTF. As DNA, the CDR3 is TGTGCCAGCATTCAGGACAGAAACTCTGGGGCCAACGTCCTGACTTTC.

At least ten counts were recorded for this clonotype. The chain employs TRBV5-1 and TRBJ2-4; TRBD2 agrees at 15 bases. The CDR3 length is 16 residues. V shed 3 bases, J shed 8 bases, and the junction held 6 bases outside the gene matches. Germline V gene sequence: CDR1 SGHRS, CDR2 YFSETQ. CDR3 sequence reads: CASSSGLAGGQDIQYF. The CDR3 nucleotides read TGCGCCAGCAGCTCCGGACTAGCGGGAGGGCAAGACATTCAGTACTTC.

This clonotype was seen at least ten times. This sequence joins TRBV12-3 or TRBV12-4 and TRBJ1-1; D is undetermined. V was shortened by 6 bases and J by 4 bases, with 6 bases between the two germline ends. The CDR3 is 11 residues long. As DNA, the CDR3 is TGTGCCAGCAGGACGGTCACTGAAGCTTTCTTT. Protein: CASRTVTEAFF.

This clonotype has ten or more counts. DNA of the CDR3: TGTGCCACCAGTGACCTAGACAGGGGTGCAGATACGCAGTATTTT. Amino acid sequence: CATSDLDRGADTQYF. The chain carries TRBV24-1 and TRBJ2-3, with TRBD1 matching 8 bases. Trimming cost V 4 bases and J 4 bases; bases outside gene matches: 6. This CDR3 is 15 amino acids long. Per germline, CDR1 KGHDR and CDR2 SFDVKD.

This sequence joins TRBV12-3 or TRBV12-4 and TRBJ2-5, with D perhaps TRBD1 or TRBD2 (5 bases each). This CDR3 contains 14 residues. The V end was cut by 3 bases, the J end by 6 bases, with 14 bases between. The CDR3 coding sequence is TGTGCCAGCAGTTTCAGGGAGACGGCGCAGACCCAGTACTTC. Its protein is CASSFRETAQTQYF.

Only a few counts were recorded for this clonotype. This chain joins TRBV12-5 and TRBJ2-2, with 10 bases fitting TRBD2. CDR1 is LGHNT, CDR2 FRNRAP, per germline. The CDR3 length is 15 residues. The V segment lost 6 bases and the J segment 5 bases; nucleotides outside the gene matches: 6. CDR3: CASGKGLAETGELFF. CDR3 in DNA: TGTGCTAGTGGAAAAGGACTAGCGGAGACCGGGGAGCTGTTTTTT.

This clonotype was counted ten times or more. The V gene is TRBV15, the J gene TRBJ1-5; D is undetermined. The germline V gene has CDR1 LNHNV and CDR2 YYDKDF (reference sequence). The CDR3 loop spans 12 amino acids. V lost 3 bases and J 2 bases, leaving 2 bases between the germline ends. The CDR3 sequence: CATSRGNQPQHF. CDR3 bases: TGTGCCACCAGCAGGGGCAATCAGCCCCAGCATTTT. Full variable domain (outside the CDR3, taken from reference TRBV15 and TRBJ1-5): DAMVIQNPRYQVTQFGKPVTLSCSQTLNHNVMYWYQQKSSQAPKLLFHYYDKDFNNEADTPDNFQSRRPNTSFCFLDIRSPGLGDTAMYLCATSRGNQPQHFGDGTRLSIL.

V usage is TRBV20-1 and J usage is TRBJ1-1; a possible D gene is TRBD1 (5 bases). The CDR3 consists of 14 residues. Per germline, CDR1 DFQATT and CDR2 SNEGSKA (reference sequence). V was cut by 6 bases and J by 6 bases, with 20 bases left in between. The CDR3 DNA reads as TGCAGTGCCTCTCCAGACAGTGTTCCGTCTGAAGCTTTCTTT. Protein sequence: CSASPDSVPSEAFF.

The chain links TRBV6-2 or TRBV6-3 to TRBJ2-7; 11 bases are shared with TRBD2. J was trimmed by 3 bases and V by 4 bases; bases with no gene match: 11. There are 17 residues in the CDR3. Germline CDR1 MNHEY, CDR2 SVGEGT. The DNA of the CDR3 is TGTGCCAGCAGTTCCCCGAACCTAGCGGGAGGTCTCTACGAGCAGTACTTC. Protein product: CASSSPNLAGGLYEQYF.

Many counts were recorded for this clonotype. CDR3 sequence (DNA): TGTGCCAGTAGTATTAGGATTAACACTGAAGCTTTCTTT. It encodes CASSIRINTEAFF. The gene calls are TRBV19 and TRBJ1-1, with no clear D. V was clipped by 3 bases and J by 2 bases, with 7 bases between them. CDR3 length: 13 residues. Germline V CDR1 and CDR2: LNHDA, SQIVND (reference sequence).